Presented here are 3 T cell receptor beta chains from one specimen sequenced in a study of blood T cell repertoires in COVID-19. Here immunoSEQ multiplex PCR was the method, and the copy in TCRdb shows in-frame clones only, minus some. The sample includes 200,000 to 250,000 clones, 86% of them seen just once. Sample: peripheral blood. Every receptor here comes from a man older than 75 with acute or convalescent COVID-19.

This clone was seen only once. The V gene is TRBV19, the J gene TRBJ1-4; TRBD1 matches 9 bases. Trimming cost V 8 bases and J 10 bases; bases outside gene matches: 11. Germline V gene lookup returns CDR1 LNHDA and CDR2 SQIVND (reference sequence). The CDR3 runs 14 residues. Written as DNA, the CDR3 is TGTGCCAGTTTGCAGGGACAGGGCGAAGGAAAACTGTTTTTT. Residues: CASLQGQGEGKLFF.

The chain combines TRBV2 with TRBJ2-7; TRBD2 matches 10 bases. Trimming at V came to 5 bases and at J to 3 bases, leaving 7 bases not matched to a gene. Germline V lookup: CDR1 SNHLY, CDR2 FYNNEI. The CDR3 extends over 15 amino acids. The CDR3 DNA follows: TGTGCCAGCAGTCGAAGTCTAGCGGGAGTCTACGAGCAGTACTTC. This encodes CASSRSLAGVYEQYF.

The chain has TRBV7-9 and TRBJ1-6; D gene uncertain. Trimming shortened V by 5 bases and J by 9 bases, and 11 bases separated the two germline ends. The CDR3 sequence is 13 residues long. The germline CDR1 and CDR2 sequences are SEHNR and FQNEAQ (reference sequence). CDR3 nucleotides: TGTGCCAGCAGCCCTAGGAGTGTTTCACCCCTCCACTTT. Its translation: CASSPRSVSPLHF.